Listed below are T cell receptor beta chains from one sample, sequenced in a study of CD8+CD57+ T cells in acquired aplastic anemia. One entry per CDR3 protein results from TCRdb running MiXCR on the reads. Here the sample spans fewer than 200,000 distinct CDR3 sequences, just under 45% being singletons. The sequenced sample was sorted CD4+, CD8+, or CD8+CD57+ T cells (not recorded which) from PBMCs. The source of these receptors is a human donor in good health. The CDR3 runs from the conserved cysteine through the conserved F or W. D genes are given only for firm matches. Clone size appears in some rows only: once, few, many, or a class for an expanded clone.

cdr3_length	v_call	clone_size	d_call	j_call	cdr3_aa	cdr3_nt
13	TRBV28	many	-	TRBJ2-7	CASSPPTAYEQYF	TGTGCCAGCAGTCCTCCGACAGCCTACGAGCAGTACTTC
14	TRBV4-3	-	TRBD1	TRBJ1-2	CASSQASGGYGYTF	TGCGCCAGCAGCCAAGCGTCAGGGGGCTATGGCTACACCTTC
13	TRBV15	-	-	TRBJ1-5	CATSREPGQPQHF	TGTGCCACCAGCAGAGAGCCCGGCCAGCCCCAGCATTTT
13	TRBV18	-	-	TRBJ2-3	CASHAGLADTQYF	TGTGCCAGCCACGCAGGGCTAGCGGATACGCAGTATTTT
14	TRBV24-1	-	-	TRBJ1-2	CATSDLQGRGGYTF	TGTGCCACCAGTGATTTGCAAGGTCGCGGTGGCTACACCTTC
11	TRBV12-3/TRBV12-4	many	-	TRBJ2-1	CASSYRDKPFF	TGTGCCAGCAGTTATCGGGACAAACCGTTCTTC
16	TRBV24-1	many	-	TRBJ2-1	CATSDLAGWSYNEQFF	TGTGCCACCAGTGACCTCGCGGGATGGTCCTACAATGAGCAGTTCTTC
14	TRBV6-2/TRBV6-3	many	-	TRBJ1-5	CASSLTGNNQPQHF	TGTGCCAGCAGCCTGACAGGAAACAATCAGCCCCAGCATTTT
15	TRBV19	-	-	TRBJ1-5	CASSMIGGGHQPQHF	TGTGCCAGTAGTATGATAGGAGGAGGCCATCAGCCCCAGCATTTT
16	TRBV7-9	many	TRBD1	TRBJ1-2	CASILQGTGTYYGYTF	TGTGCCAGCATCCTACAAGGGACAGGGACATACTATGGCTACACCTTC
12	TRBV28	-	-	TRBJ2-5	CASYLPGETQYF	TGTGCCAGCTATCTACCTGGGGAGACCCAGTACTTC
15	TRBV7-3	many	TRBD1	TRBJ1-1	CASSSQTTGVTEAFF	TGTGCCAGCAGCTCGCAGACGACAGGGGTTACTGAAGCTTTCTTT
15	TRBV30	-	-	TRBJ2-7	CAWFAGQPSRVTQYF	TGTGCCTGGTTTGCGGGACAGCCCAGCCGTGTAACCCAGTACTTC
14	TRBV7-2	many	TRBD2	TRBJ2-2	CASSLDSSGGRLFF	TGTGCCAGCAGCTTAGACAGTAGCGGGGGTCGGCTGTTTTTT
14	TRBV7-2	many	-	TRBJ2-1	CASSLVGGLNEQFF	TGTGCCAGCAGCTTAGTGGGGGGGCTCAATGAGCAGTTCTTC
18	TRBV12-3/TRBV12-4	many	TRBD2	TRBJ2-5	CASSLVYPGAGGAETQYF	TGTGCCAGCAGTTTAGTTTACCCGGGGGCGGGAGGGGCAGAGACCCAGTACTTC
15	TRBV7-3	-	-	TRBJ2-3	CASSLVKLDSDTQYF	TGTGCCAGCAGCTTAGTTAAGCTGGATTCAGATACGCAGTATTTT
15	TRBV15	-	-	TRBJ2-3	CATSNQDLNTDTQYF	TGTGCCACCAGCAACCAGGACTTGAACACAGATACGCAGTATTTT
12	TRBV6-1	-	TRBD1	TRBJ2-7	CASATGWYEQYF	TGTGCCAGTGCGACAGGGTGGTACGAGCAGTACTTC
13	TRBV29-1	-	-	TRBJ2-5	CSSSGLSQETQYF	TGCAGCTCGTCGGGCCTATCCCAAGAGACCCAGTACTTC
15	TRBV19	many	TRBD1	TRBJ1-4	CASRDRGLPNEKLFF	TGTGCCAGCCGGGACAGGGGGCTCCCTAATGAAAAACTGTTTTTT
12	TRBV10-3	-	-	TRBJ1-5	CAISETNQPQHF	TGTGCCATCAGTGAGACGAATCAGCCCCAGCATTTT
14	TRBV5-6	many	-	TRBJ2-7	CASSSSGPTYEQYF	TGTGCCAGCAGCTCCTCCGGGCCCACCTACGAGCAGTACTTC
17	TRBV13	many	-	TRBJ1-4	CASSLESRGHLNEKLFF	TGTGCCAGCAGCTTAGAAAGCCGCGGACACCTTAATGAAAAACTGTTTTTT
15	TRBV10-3	-	TRBD2	TRBJ2-7	CAISDPGLGSYEQYF	TGTGCCATCAGTGACCCGGGACTAGGCTCCTACGAGCAGTACTTC
16	TRBV19	few	-	TRBJ2-1	CASSIYLEASYNEQFF	TGTGCCAGTAGTATTTATCTAGAAGCGTCCTACAATGAGCAGTTCTTC
16	TRBV2	-	-	TRBJ2-7	CASSPPLRQLSYEQYF	TGTGCCAGCTCGCCCCCCCTGCGACAGCTCTCCTACGAGCAGTACTTC
14	TRBV7-3	once	-	TRBJ2-2	CASSQEAVTGELFF	TGTGCCAGCAGCCAAGAGGCTGTAACCGGGGAGCTGTTTTTT
13	TRBV11-1	-	-	TRBJ2-1	CASSLAVVHEQFF	TGTGCCAGCAGCTTAGCTGTGGTCCATGAGCAGTTCTTC
12	TRBV20-1	many	-	TRBJ2-7	CSASSRVYEQYF	TGCAGTGCTAGTTCCAGGGTCTACGAGCAGTACTTC